These T cell receptor beta chains were read from a single sample in a study of radiotherapy plus CTLA-4 blockade in lung cancer. Clones were read by immunoSEQ multiplex PCR, and TCRdb kept only the in-frame ones, dropping some. The sample records 90,000 or so clones, under 85% being singletons. The specimen comprised peripheral blood, sampled from a patient treated with radiotherapy plus ipilimumab. These receptors came from a human donor with non-small cell lung cancer who had stable disease on radiotherapy plus ipilimumab. CDR3s include the opening cysteine and the closing phenylalanine or tryptophan.

TRBV2	TRBJ1-6	CASSENSYNSPLHF
TRBV5-1	TRBJ1-1	CASSLTGQLNTEAFF
TRBV6-6	TRBJ1-4	CASSLVQAATNEKLFF
TRBV28	TRBJ1-2	CASSLDRVVLGYTF
TRBV6-1	TRBJ2-7	CASSGRDRDFLF
TRBV2	TRBJ1-6	CASSWVPYNSPLHF
TRBV7-2	TRBJ2-5	CASSLAGGKETQYF
TRBV7-2	TRBJ1-5	CASSLGGGIGPQHF
TRBV7-8	TRBJ1-1	CASSLMGLTGARNTEAFF
TRBV5-1	TRBJ2-3	CASSQTGGTDTQYF
TRBV7-9	TRBJ2-5	CASSFPGAQETQYF
TRBV28	TRBJ2-5	CASSGLRFQETQYF
TRBV15	TRBJ2-3	CATRPSGSPTDTQYF
TRBV5-1	TRBJ1-1	CASSKGANTEAFF
TRBV7-2	TRBJ1-4	CASSVSQAFLNEKLFF
TRBV18	TRBJ2-1	CASSPPEAARREQFF
TRBV2	TRBJ1-5	CAGRGESNQPQHF
TRBV30	TRBJ1-2	CAWSKRTGMGYGYTF
TRBV14	TRBJ2-7	CASSLGPGLKYEQYF
TRBV9	TRBJ2-3	CASSLRAGGSDTQYF
TRBV29-1	TRBJ2-1	CSVAGGGDNEQFF
TRBV11-2	TRBJ2-3	CASSSPAASGSSTDTQYF
TRBV6-5	TRBJ2-7	CASFSDSTYEQYF
TRBV27	TRBJ2-5	CASSLSRTGQTQYF
TRBV6-1	TRBJ1-1	CASSEALIRDRVNTEAFF
TRBV29-1	TRBJ2-3	CSAPGTWDTDTQYF
TRBV7-2	TRBJ1-5	CASSLYRDQPQHF
TRBV6-5	TRBJ1-3	CASSTPGAGNTIYF
TRBV11-3	TRBJ2-3	CASSPGRGASTDTQYF
TRBV19	TRBJ2-3	CASKLSGGSTDTQYF
TRBV30	TRBJ1-2	CAWSVRTGRRGGYTF
TRBV27	TRBJ2-7	CASSLSWTFSYEQYF
TRBV30	TRBJ2-5	CACRGLLETQYF
TRBV18	TRBJ2-1	CASSPSSPSVTYNEQFF
TRBV5-4	TRBJ2-5	CASSLGDRGQETQYF
TRBV6-1	TRBJ1-5	CASSGRQGAPYSNQPQHF
TRBV19	TRBJ1-1	CASSGTGWTEAFF
TRBV7-2	TRBJ1-1	CASSLDGAVPEAFF
TRBV2	TRBJ2-7	CASSEGTGLVYEQYF
TRBV13	TRBJ2-1	CASSARTGTGKFDEQFF
TRBV5-4	TRBJ2-7	CASSLGPEHYEQYF
TRBV28	TRBJ2-3	CASSSGRIAGVTDTQYF
TRBV19	TRBJ2-2	CASSHRGNTGELFF
TRBV11-2	TRBJ1-1	CASSLPGGNTEAFF
TRBV7-9	TRBJ2-7	CASSQDGQIPYEQYF
TRBV2	TRBJ2-1	CASRRKEATYNEQFF
TRBV6-5	TRBJ1-2	CASSRTGTSYYGYTF
TRBV10-1	TRBJ1-1	CASNDNRENTEAFF
TRBV19	TRBJ1-1	CASSMWLLGSPTEAFF
TRBV6-6	TRBJ2-2	CASSPRTGRRTGELFF
TRBV5-4	TRBJ2-7	CASSLAGLAGGSYEQYF
TRBV7-9	TRBJ1-3	CASSLGQAGNTIYF
TRBV30	TRBJ1-1	CAWSVNPRTEAFF
TRBV9	TRBJ2-3	CASSVLEGRTDTQYF
TRBV14	TRBJ2-2	CASSQAAGVRTGELFF